The T cell receptor (beta chain) described here comes from a study of blood T cells in healthy people across ages. The germline CDR1 and CDR2 sequences are DFQATT and SNEGSKA (reference sequence). The CDR3 has 16 residues. V was cut by 4 bases and J by 4 bases, with 20 bases left in between. Next came a second PCR, run for about 6 to 12 cycles, which used a sample-barcoded 5' primer along with a J-beta primer mix. Using its own MiXCR run on the 5' RACE reads, TCRdb lists one record per CDR3 protein. The data contain some 710,000 distinct CDR3 sequences, roughly 46% of them singletons. Comments on this clonotype: Its antigen remains unidentified.

The study's findings and limits: It was the long-lived donors that had more naive CD4+ cells and higher diversity than aged donors.

This chain uses TRBV20-1 with TRBJ2-1; D not resolved. This TCR was recovered from an elderly man in good health. Material for sequencing was blood. This chain's CDR3 is CSATVLSADHYNEQFF. CDR3 nucleotide sequence: TGCAGTGCTACAGTGCTAAGCGCGGACCATTACAATGAGCAGTTCTTC.